A single sample gave rise to the 4 T cell receptor beta chains below, sequenced in a study of blood T cell repertoires in COVID-19. The data were produced by immunoSEQ multiplex PCR, yet TCRdb's version contains in-frame clones alone and is incomplete. The table has under 170,000 clones, 80% to 90% seen once. Sequencing was done on a sample of peripheral blood. The source is a man between 65 and 80 years old with acute or convalescent COVID-19.

In its sample, this clone was seen once. The chain combines TRBV19 with TRBJ1-6; D uncertain. V lost 4 bases and J 7 bases, leaving 11 bases between the germline ends. Germline V gene sequence: CDR1 LNHDA, CDR2 SQIVND (reference sequence). This CDR3 is 14 amino acids long. In DNA form, the CDR3 reads TGTGCCAGTAGTACTCGACAAGAGAATTCACCCCTCCACTTT. Translation: CASSTRQENSPLHF. The full variable domain, with the rest looked up from reference TRBV19 and TRBJ1-6, is DGGITQSPKYLFRKEGQNVTLSCEQNLNHDAMYWYRQDPGQGLRLIYYSQIVNDFQKGDIAEGYSVSREKKESFPLTVTSAQKNPTAFYLCASSTRQENSPLHFGNGTRLTVT.

The chain is built from TRBV19 and TRBJ2-1, with 11 positions matching TRBD2. The CDR3 length is 19 residues. Germline assignment: CDR1 LNHDA and CDR2 SQIVND (reference sequence). The V and J ends lost 6 bases and 0 bases, in that order; junction bases with no gene match: 13. CDR3 DNA: TGTGCCAGTAGCGGAACTAGCGGGAGAGCGCTCAGCTCCTACAATGAGCAGTTCTTC. Translating it yields CASSGTSGRALSSYNEQFF.

The chain couples TRBV6-2 or TRBV6-3 to TRBJ2-3, with TRBD2 as a possible D gene (5 bases). CDR1 is MNHEY and CDR2 is SVGEGT in the germline V gene. Deletions cut 2 bases from V and 10 bases from J, with 16 bases between. The CDR3 contains 14 residues. This CDR3 is CASSYGVSGSAQYF. Written as DNA, the CDR3 is TGTGCCAGCAGTTACGGAGTTTCGGGGAGCGCGCAGTATTTT.

The V and J genes are TRBV5-1 and TRBJ1-1; no reliable D call. In germline, CDR1 is SGHRS, CDR2 YFSETQ. V was cut by 4 bases and J by 2 bases, with 9 bases left in between. The CDR3 has 13 residues. The CDR3 loop is CASSLDINTEAFF. The CDR3 coding sequence is TGCGCCAGCAGCCTAGATATCAACACTGAAGCTTTCTTT.